A single sample gave rise to the 5 T cell receptor beta chains below, sequenced in a study of shared clonotypes between healthy human individuals. The table came from immunoSEQ multiplex PCR; TCRdb's copy has only in-frame clones and leaves some out. Of approximately 2,000,000 clones detected, roughly 92% appear once; the ten largest clones hold approximately 0.39%. The sequenced sample was naive CD4+ T cells from PBMCs. Subset defined: CD45RA+ positively selected. All receptors derive from a man younger than 30 in good health. Some clones in this sample may be carry-over from other donors' samples.

The chain joins TRBV10-3 to TRBJ2-1, with D unclear. Germline V gene sequence: CDR1 ENHRY, CDR2 SYGVKD. The CDR3 extends over 13 amino acids. The germline V and J ends were trimmed by 5 bases and 10 bases, with 15 bases remaining between them. The CDR3 loop is CAISSGSSYEQFF. The CDR3 DNA reads TGTGCCATCAGTTCGGGTAGCTCATACGAGCAGTTCTTC.

This clone was seen only a few times. The chain uses TRBV2 and TRBJ1-1; D remains ambiguous. Germline V lookup: CDR1 SNHLY, CDR2 FYNNEI. The CDR3 extends over 13 amino acids. CDR3 nucleotide sequence: TGTGCTCACGTCGGGCAGCCGGGCGCTGAAGCTTTCTTT. Protein sequence: CAHVGQPGAEAFF.

The chain joins TRBV4-1 to TRBJ2-3; TRBD2 matches 13 bases. V shed 4 bases and J 5 bases; nucleotides not matched to a gene: 3. The V gene's germline CDR1 is MGHRA and CDR2 YSYEKL. This CDR3 region has 15 residues. CDR3 DNA sequence: TGCGCCAGCAGCCCCGGACTAGCGGGAGTAGATACGCAGTATTTT. It yields the protein CASSPGLAGVDTQYF.

The rearrangement links TRBV5-1 to TRBJ2-2; D remains unclear. The CDR3 loop spans 16 amino acids. The V end was cut by 0 bases, the J end by 0 bases, with 9 bases between. Looked up from germline, CDR1 is SGHRS and CDR2 is YFSETQ. CDR3 sequence: CASSLVLFANTGELFF. Here the CDR3 DNA reads TGCGCCAGCAGCTTGGTCCTTTTCGCGAACACCGGGGAGCTGTTTTTT.

The chain carries TRBV6-5 and TRBJ1-3; the D is unclear. CDR3 length equals 15 residues. The V gene lost 5 bases and the J gene lost 1 base, with 12 bases spanning the gap. The germline V gene encodes CDR1 MNHEY and CDR2 SVGAGI. The CDR3 bases are TGTGCCAGCAGTCCCTATATCGCATCTGGAAACACCATATATTTT. Protein: CASSPYIASGNTIYF.